These 16 T cell receptor beta chains share one sample of origin, sequenced in a study of T-cell reconstitution after alpha-beta-depleted transplantation in children. Unique molecular identifiers were built into the TCRbeta library. TCRdb re-analysed the PCR reads in MiXCR, keeping a single row per CDR3 protein. The sample carries about 610,000 distinct CDR3 sequences, 27% recorded once. Specimen: PBMCs, collected before TCRalphabeta/CD19-depleted stem cell transplant. Receptors were obtained from a boy younger than two with Wiskott-Aldrich syndrome, due to receive a stem cell transplant.

The V call is TRBV5-5, the J call TRBJ1-1; no clear D. V lost 4 bases, J lost 5 bases, and 15 bases lay in between. Germline V CDR1 and CDR2: SGHKS, YYEKEE (reference sequence). The CDR3 is made up of 14 amino acids. The CDR3: CASSPPDVRTEAFF. The CDR3 bases are TGTGCCAGCAGCCCCCCGGACGTGAGGACTGAAGCTTTCTTT.

This chain links TRBV29-1 with TRBJ2-3, with D perhaps TRBD2 (6 bases). Between the trimmed V and J ends, which lost 2 bases and 0 bases, there was a span of 15 bases. CDR3 length equals 16 residues. Germline V lookup: CDR1 SQVTM, CDR2 ANQGSEA. The CDR3 loop is CSVELIAATSTDTQYF. DNA of the CDR3: TGCAGCGTTGAACTGATAGCGGCTACTAGCACAGATACGCAGTATTTT.

V usage is TRBV5-1 and J usage is TRBJ2-1; no clear D gene. Germline loops: CDR1 SGHRS, CDR2 YFSETQ. V was cut by 0 bases and J by 8 bases, with 18 bases left in between. The CDR3 is 16 residues long. The CDR3 loop is CASSLGGSTQYDEQFF. CDR3 in DNA: TGCGCCAGCAGCTTGGGAGGTAGCACCCAATATGATGAGCAGTTCTTC. Based on the CDR3 plus reference TRBV5-1 and TRBJ2-1, the full variable domain is KAGVTQTPRYLIKTRGQQVTLSCSPISGHRSVSWYQQTPGQGLQFLFEYFSETQRNKGNFPGRFSGRQFSNSRSEMNVSTLELGDSALYLCASSLGGSTQYDEQFFGPGTRLTVL.

CDR3 bases: TGTGCCATCGGAAGCTCTAGCGGGAGTCTACGCAATGAGCAGTTCTTC. Amino acids: CAIGSSSGSLRNEQFF. This rearrangement joins TRBV10-3 to TRBJ2-1, with TRBD2 matching 10 bases. Trimming at V came to 8 bases and at J to 6 bases, leaving 13 bases not matched to a gene. Germline loops: CDR1 ENHRY, CDR2 SYGVKD. The CDR3 consists of 16 residues.

The chain carries TRBV20-1 and TRBJ2-3; 10 bases align to TRBD2. The CDR3 is 16 amino acids. With V trimmed by 3 bases and J by 4 bases, 10 bases remained unmatched. The germline V gene has CDR1 DFQATT and CDR2 SNEGSKA (reference sequence). The CDR3 here is CSASRPSGSLSDTQYF. CDR3 DNA: TGCAGTGCTAGCCGACCTAGCGGGAGTCTCTCAGATACGCAGTATTTT.

This sequence joins TRBV10-3 and TRBJ2-1, with a possible D match to TRBD2 (5 bases). V was shortened by 3 bases and J by 9 bases, with 18 bases between the two germline ends. Germline CDR1 reads ENHRY; CDR2 reads SYGVKD. This CDR3 spans 15 amino acids. CDR3: CAISERGNGLGEQFF. In DNA, the CDR3 is TGTGCCATCAGTGAAAGAGGGAACGGGCTTGGTGAGCAGTTCTTC.

The chain links TRBV29-1 to TRBJ2-1; 10 nucleotides align to TRBD1. There are 14 residues in the CDR3. V gave up 8 bases and J gave up 3 bases; unmatched junction bases: 7. Germline assignment: CDR1 SQVTM and CDR2 ANQGSEA. CDR3 DNA: TGCAGCTTTACCGGGACAGGGGTCTACAATGAGCAGTTCTTC. Amino acid sequence: CSFTGTGVYNEQFF.

The chain combines TRBV5-1 with TRBJ2-1; D may be TRBD1 (7 bases). This CDR3 contains 15 residues. Trimming left V 7 bases short and J 0 bases short, with 14 bases between. CDR1 is SGHRS, CDR2 YFSETQ, per germline. CDR3 in amino acids: CASRWGDSSYNEQFF. The CDR3 DNA follows: TGCGCCAGCCGCTGGGGGGACAGCTCCTACAATGAGCAGTTCTTC.

J is TRBJ2-7 and V is TRBV13, with 12 bases fitting TRBD2. Germline V gene data show CDR1 as PRHDT and CDR2 as FYEKMQ (reference sequence). CDR3 size: 16 residues. Trimming at V came to 3 bases and at J to 0 bases, leaving 3 bases not matched to a gene. The CDR3 sequence is CASSFGLAGRSYEQYF. The DNA of the CDR3 is TGTGCCAGCAGCTTTGGACTAGCGGGACGCTCCTACGAGCAGTACTTC.

The rearrangement joins TRBV6-1 to TRBJ1-1; D gene uncertain. Germline lookup yields CDR1 MNHNS and CDR2 SASEGT. V shed 5 bases and J shed 0 bases, with 10 bases lying between them. The CDR3 totals 14 residues. The CDR3 loop is CASSTVFMNTEAFF. In DNA, the CDR3 is TGTGCCAGCAGTACGGTCTTCATGAACACTGAAGCTTTCTTT.

V usage is TRBV20-1 and J usage is TRBJ2-7; 8 positions match TRBD1. The germline V gene encodes CDR1 DFQATT and CDR2 SNEGSKA (reference sequence). CDR3 size: 13 residues. V was clipped by 2 bases and J by 5 bases; unmatched bases: 5. The CDR3 bases are TGCAGTGCTAGACCGGACAGGGACGACGAGCAGTACTTC. It specifies CSARPDRDDEQYF.

This chain uses TRBV20-1 with TRBJ2-3; D is unresolved. Germline CDR1 DFQATT, CDR2 SNEGSKA (reference sequence). CDR3 size: 16 residues. Trimming pared 1 base from V and 1 base from J, leaving 15 bases between. This chain's CDR3 is CSARGRSRHRTDTQYF. The CDR3 nucleotides read TGCAGTGCTAGAGGAAGATCTAGACATCGCACAGATACGCAGTATTTT.

A few counts support this clonotype. This chain links TRBV5-1 with TRBJ2-2, with D possibly TRBD2 on 5 matching bases. The germline gives CDR1 SGHRS, CDR2 YFSETQ. The V end was cut by 5 bases, the J end by 6 bases, with 23 bases between. The CDR3 sequence is 17 residues long. In DNA, the CDR3 is TGCGCCAGCAGTCGGGGAATCCTGCTGGGTATAGCCGGGGAGCTGTTTTTT. The encoded protein is CASSRGILLGIAGELFF.

This clonotype was recorded a few times. The chain uses TRBV20-1 and TRBJ2-7; 9 nucleotides agree with TRBD1. The V and J ends lost 3 bases and 0 bases, in that order; junction bases with no gene match: 9. This CDR3 has 16 residues. Germline lookup yields CDR1 DFQATT and CDR2 SNEGSKA (reference sequence). CDR3 sequence reads: CSASGTGWTGSYEQYF. The CDR3 nucleotides are TGCAGTGCTAGTGGGACAGGGTGGACGGGCTCCTACGAGCAGTACTTC.

This chain joins TRBV7-9 and TRBJ1-1; D call uncertain. Per the germline V gene, CDR1 is SEHNR and CDR2 is FQNEAQ (reference sequence). The CDR3 extends over 14 amino acids. V was pared by 5 bases and J by 0 bases, with 10 bases between. DNA of the CDR3: TGTGCCAGCAGCGGTGTGGGCATGAACACTGAAGCTTTCTTT. This codes for CASSGVGMNTEAFF.

The genes are TRBV4-1 and TRBJ2-4; TRBD1 matches at 9 bases. The V gene's germline CDR1 is MGHRA and CDR2 YSYEKL. CDR3 length: 18 residues. The ends lost 3 bases at V and 0 bases at J; junction bases unmatched: 9. The CDR3 here is CASSQFWTGALAKNIQYF. The CDR3 nucleotides are TGCGCCAGCAGCCAGTTCTGGACAGGGGCCCTAGCCAAAAACATTCAGTACTTC.